The entry below describes one TCR beta chain. Its target antigen remains unknown. Within one base of it there is no much larger clone, and no base qualities were kept. The data belong to a study of follicular helper T cells after annual influenza vaccination (TCRdb year 2017). Looking at the study overall: After each seasonal influenza vaccination, blood samples were collected on days 0, 7 and 28. To study recall of cTfh clones, some subjects were followed across successive annual vaccinations spanning the 2013-2014, 2014-2015 and 2015-2016 seasons. One week after vaccination, a second recruited cohort of roughly 12 subjects (Table S1) displayed a similar ICOS+CD38+ cTfh response. Multi-year samples were obtained from roughly 6 subjects, with two vaccination seasons covered for a few subjects and three seasons covered for two subjects. The 2013-2014 samples were cryopreserved, while the 2015 samples were processed right after collection. Study-level results and caveats: ICOS+CD38+ cTfh clonality correlated with the frequency of that population, and its change correlated with the change in circulating plasmablast frequency. A recurrent oligoclonal ICOS+CD38+ cTfh response containing tetramer and AIM influenza-specific clonotypes was recalled by successive annual vaccinations. Day 7 ICOS+CD38+ clones were most often found later in ICOS-CD38- cTfh, suggesting that subset may serve as a memory reservoir. Rare clonotypes could not be sampled because productive TCRB sequences were recovered from only about 9-20% of the analyzed cells.

The intended sense of this specimen's time point label: 2014-2015 season, 7 days after vaccination. TCRB sequencing was used to follow sorted CD4 subsets from the blood of adults before and after they were given the seasonal inactivated influenza vaccine (Fluvarix). To be eligible, subjects had to live in the community and must not have received influenza vaccine in the previous 6 months. Subjects were excluded for influenza vaccine contraindications, substance abuse, HIV/AIDS, active malignancy, immunomodulatory medication, or active illness such as respiratory infection. Per time point, between roughly 35 and 100 mL of blood was sampled. Circulating Tfh were defined as non-naive CD4+CXCR5+PD-1+ cells, and these cells were sorted into ICOS+CD38+ and ICOS-CD38- fractions. PBMC were isolated using Ficoll-Paque PLUS or SepMate separation. Before DNA extraction, cell subsets were sorted from PBMC on a BD FACS Aria.

The library was produced with the immunoSEQ multiplex PCR assay. Adaptive Biotechnologies carried out TCRB amplification, library preparation, sequencing and preliminary bioinformatics at Survey level resolution. TCRB sequencing used multiplex PCR amplification of genomic DNA from sorted cTfh populations. The paper's processing steps were these. In R, clonality was calculated as 1 minus the normalized Shannon entropy, and the Gini index was computed using the R package ineq. To get the overlap score, the summed counts of shared sequences were divided by the total counts of all sequences in both of the compared samples. The significance of shared clonotypes was tested with Fisher's exact test, assuming a theoretical repertoire of 10^7 TCRB sequences. TCRdb provides this immuneACCESS table in a form limited to in-frame rearrangements. Some clones are lacking; in checked studies, under half of them reflect an unresolved V gene, and why the rest are absent is not known. The DNA gave D and trimming, while V, J and clone size come from that table. For this sample the table gives roughly 15,000 clones, of which roughly 84% were detected only once. The ten largest clones capture roughly 1.3% of the sample.

CDR1 and CDR2 are read off the germline V gene as SGHRS and YFSETQ. The CDR3 runs 11 residues from the cysteine to the phenylalanine. Only the CDR3 DNA stays, 33 bases, in frame from base 1. The V end gives up 3 bases and the J end 12 bases, leaving 3 bases in the junction not matched to a gene. Sequences were derived from CXCR5+ CD38- circulating T follicular helper cells from blood, sampled 7 days after influenza vaccination. Taken with the paper, the label for cell subset or site translates to: circulating Tfh, non-naive CD4+CXCR5+PD-1+ (ICOS+CD38+ or ICOS-CD38-). The receptor was isolated from an adult who received the influenza vaccine. The chain is encoded by TRBV5-1 joined to TRBJ2-1, and 7 junctional nucleotides match TRBD2. The nucleotide sequence reads as follows: TGCGCCAGCAGCTCGGGAGGCGTGCAGTTCTTC. Translated, this is CASSSGGVQFF.